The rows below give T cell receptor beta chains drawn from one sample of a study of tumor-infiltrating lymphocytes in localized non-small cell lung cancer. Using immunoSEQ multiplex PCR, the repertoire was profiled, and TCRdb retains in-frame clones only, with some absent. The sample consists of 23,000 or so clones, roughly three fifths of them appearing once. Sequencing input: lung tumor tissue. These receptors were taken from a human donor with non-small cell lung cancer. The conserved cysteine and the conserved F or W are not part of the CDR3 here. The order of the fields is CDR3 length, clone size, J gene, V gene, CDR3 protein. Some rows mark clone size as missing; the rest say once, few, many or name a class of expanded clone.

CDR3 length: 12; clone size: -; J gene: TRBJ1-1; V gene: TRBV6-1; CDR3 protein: ASSGLGVNTEAF
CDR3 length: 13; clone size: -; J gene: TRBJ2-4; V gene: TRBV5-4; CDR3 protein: ASSLKTGGMNIQY
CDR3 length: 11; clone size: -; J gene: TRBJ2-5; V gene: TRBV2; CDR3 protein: ATRGGFGETQY
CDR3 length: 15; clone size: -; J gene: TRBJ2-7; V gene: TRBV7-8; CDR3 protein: ASSLRDSGFSPYEQY
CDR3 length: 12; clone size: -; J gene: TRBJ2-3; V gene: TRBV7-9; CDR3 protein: ASRTHRGTDTQY
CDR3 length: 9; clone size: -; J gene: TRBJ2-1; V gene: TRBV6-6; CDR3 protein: ASSLGQGQF
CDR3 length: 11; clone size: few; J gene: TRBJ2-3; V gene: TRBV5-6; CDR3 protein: ASSLIEVDTQY
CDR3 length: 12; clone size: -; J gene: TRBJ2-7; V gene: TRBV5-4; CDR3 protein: ASAPGLAGVEQY
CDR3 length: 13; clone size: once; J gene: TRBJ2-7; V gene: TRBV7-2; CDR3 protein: ASSPGSGPQAEQY
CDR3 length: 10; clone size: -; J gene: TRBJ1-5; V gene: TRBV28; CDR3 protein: ASTSGMQPQH
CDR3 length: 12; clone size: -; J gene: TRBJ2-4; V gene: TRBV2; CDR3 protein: ASSEDRSRNIQY
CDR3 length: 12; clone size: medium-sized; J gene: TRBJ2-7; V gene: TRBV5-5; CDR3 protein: ASSSGGLGYEQY
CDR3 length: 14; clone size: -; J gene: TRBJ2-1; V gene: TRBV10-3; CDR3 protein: AIMGGVGGSHDEQF
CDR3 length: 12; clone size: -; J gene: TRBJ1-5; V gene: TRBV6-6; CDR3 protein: ASSSSLGTQPQH
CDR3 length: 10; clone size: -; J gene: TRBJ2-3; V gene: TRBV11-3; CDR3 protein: ASSYVGDTQY
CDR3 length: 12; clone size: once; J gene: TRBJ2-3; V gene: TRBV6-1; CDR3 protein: ASARQLRADTQY
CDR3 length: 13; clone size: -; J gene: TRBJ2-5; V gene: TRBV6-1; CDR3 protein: ASSEDPSAGETQY
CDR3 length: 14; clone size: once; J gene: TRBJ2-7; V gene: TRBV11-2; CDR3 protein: ASSLVIRVDAYEQY
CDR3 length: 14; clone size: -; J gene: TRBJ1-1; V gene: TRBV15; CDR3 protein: ATSRNLGQMDTEAF
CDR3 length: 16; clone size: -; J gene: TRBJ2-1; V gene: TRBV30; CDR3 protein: AWSAPLGSGGTYNEQF
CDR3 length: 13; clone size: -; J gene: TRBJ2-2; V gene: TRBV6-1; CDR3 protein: ASSGLARDTGELF
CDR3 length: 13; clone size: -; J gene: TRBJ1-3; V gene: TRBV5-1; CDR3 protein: ASSLSGSSGNTIY
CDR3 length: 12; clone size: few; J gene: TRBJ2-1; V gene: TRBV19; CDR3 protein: ASRAFSSYNEQF
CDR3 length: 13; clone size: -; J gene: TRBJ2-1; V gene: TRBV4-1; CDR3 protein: ASSHQLAGSNEQF
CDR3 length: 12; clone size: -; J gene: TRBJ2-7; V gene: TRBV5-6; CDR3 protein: ASSLGLQFYEQY
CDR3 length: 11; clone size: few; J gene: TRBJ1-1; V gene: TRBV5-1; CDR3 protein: ASSLDPNAEAF
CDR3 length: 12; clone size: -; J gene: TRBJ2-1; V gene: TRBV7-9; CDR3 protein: ASSDRLSYNEQF
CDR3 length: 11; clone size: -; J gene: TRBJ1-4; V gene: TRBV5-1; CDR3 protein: ASSSGGGEKLF
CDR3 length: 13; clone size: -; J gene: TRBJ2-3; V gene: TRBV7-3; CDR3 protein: ASSLTGRAADTQY
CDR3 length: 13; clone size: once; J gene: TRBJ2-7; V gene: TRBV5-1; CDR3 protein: ASSSGQGLLYEQY
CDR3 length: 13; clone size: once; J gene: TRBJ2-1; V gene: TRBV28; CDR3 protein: ASSLYPSSYNEQF
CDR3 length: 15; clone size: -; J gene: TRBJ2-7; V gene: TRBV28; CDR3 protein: ASSLATSGTATYEQY
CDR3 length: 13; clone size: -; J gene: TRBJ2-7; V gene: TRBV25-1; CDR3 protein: ASTPPGTGTYEQY
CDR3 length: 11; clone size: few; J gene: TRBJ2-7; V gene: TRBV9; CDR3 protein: ASSVDRGYEQY
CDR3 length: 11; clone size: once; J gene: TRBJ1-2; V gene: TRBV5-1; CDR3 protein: ASSFGADYGYT
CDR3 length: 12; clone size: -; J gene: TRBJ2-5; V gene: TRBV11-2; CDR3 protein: ASSENPGQETQY
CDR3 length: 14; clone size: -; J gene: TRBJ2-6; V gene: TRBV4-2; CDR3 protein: ASSRRGGVGANVLT
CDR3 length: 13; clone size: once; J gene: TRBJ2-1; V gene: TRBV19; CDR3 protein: ASSFRTGSYNEQF
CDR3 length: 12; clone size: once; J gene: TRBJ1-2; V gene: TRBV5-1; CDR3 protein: ASSLDGGDRGYT
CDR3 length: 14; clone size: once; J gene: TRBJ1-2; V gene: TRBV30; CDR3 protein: AWSVISGLLIYGYT
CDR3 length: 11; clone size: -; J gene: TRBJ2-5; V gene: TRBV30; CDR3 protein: AWEGVPKGAQY
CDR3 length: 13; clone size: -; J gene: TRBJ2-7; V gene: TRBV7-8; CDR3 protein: ASSFGGTVSREQY
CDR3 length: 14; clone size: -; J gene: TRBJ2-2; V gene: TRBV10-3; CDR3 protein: AISEMATTNTGELF
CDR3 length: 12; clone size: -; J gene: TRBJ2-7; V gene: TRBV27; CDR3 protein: ASSLFSNSLEQY
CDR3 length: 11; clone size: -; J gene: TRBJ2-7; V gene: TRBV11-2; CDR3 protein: ASSLGVSYEQY
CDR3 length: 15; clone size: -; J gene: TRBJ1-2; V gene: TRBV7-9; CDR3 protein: ASSSIPDIGQMDGYT
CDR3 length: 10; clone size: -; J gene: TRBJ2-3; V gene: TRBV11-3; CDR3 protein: ASSIQADTQY
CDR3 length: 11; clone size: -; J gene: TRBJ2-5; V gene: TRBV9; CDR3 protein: ASSVAWRETQY
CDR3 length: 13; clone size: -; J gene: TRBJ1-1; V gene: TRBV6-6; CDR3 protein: ASSPMATGSTEAF
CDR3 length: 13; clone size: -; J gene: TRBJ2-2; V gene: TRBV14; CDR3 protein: ASSQVRRSTGELF
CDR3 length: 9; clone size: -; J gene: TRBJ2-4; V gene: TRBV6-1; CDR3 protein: ASRGQNIQY
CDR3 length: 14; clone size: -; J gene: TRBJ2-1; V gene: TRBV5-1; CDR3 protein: ASSLIGGRSYNEQF
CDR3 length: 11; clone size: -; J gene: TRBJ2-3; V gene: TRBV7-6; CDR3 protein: ASSSSIPDTQY